The 27 T cell receptor beta chains presented below share a single source sample, sequenced in a study of CD8+CD57+ T cells in acquired aplastic anemia. By flow cytometry, patients selected for sequencing had shown an expansion of CD8+CD57+ cells. It was genomic DNA that served as the template for profiling TCR beta VDJ and CDR3. TCRdb re-called the reads through MiXCR, storing one row per CDR3 protein. The table has some 150,000 distinct CDR3 sequences, 71% seen once. Sample: sorted CD4+, CD8+, or CD8+CD57+ T cells (not recorded which) from PBMCs. Source of these receptors: a human donor with aplastic anemia.

This chain joins TRBV6-1 and TRBJ1-5; TRBD1 agrees at 10 bases. The V and J ends lost 6 bases and 7 bases, in that order; junction bases with no gene match: 15. The V gene's germline CDR1 is MNHNS and CDR2 SASEGT. The CDR3 spans 17 residues. The CDR3 here is CASSGQGESTGSQPQHF. The CDR3 nucleotides read TGTGCCAGCAGCGGACAGGGGGAATCTACGGGCAGCCAGCCCCAGCATTTT.

The table lists this clonotype with many counts. The J gene is TRBJ1-2, the V gene TRBV6-5, with no clear D. This CDR3 has 14 amino acids. CDR1 and CDR2 from the germline V gene are MNHEY and SVGAGI. Trimming took off 0 bases at V and 6 bases at J, with 11 bases between the two ends. The CDR3: CASSYSKGFDGYTF. DNA of the CDR3: TGTGCCAGCAGTTACTCGAAGGGTTTCGATGGCTACACCTTC.

The rearrangement joins TRBV14 to TRBJ2-5; weak D call: TRBD2 (5 bases). Trimming pared 4 bases from V and 5 bases from J, leaving 11 bases between. The CDR3 consists of 13 residues. In germline, CDR1 is SGHDN, CDR2 FVKESK. The CDR3 coding sequence is TGTGCCAGCAGCCCCCTAGCTTTGGAGACCCAGTACTTC. This sequence encodes CASSPLALETQYF.

As to this clonotype: A much larger clone lies one base from this, so it may be a read error. The chain employs TRBV6-6 and TRBJ2-2; D gene ambiguous. In germline, CDR1 is MNHNY, CDR2 SVGAGI (reference sequence). The CDR3 runs 16 residues. The CDR3 reads CTSSYSRVANTGELFF. In DNA, the CDR3 is TGTACCAGCAGTTACTCGAGAGTCGCGAACACCGGGGAGCTGTTTTTT.

This clonotype appeared once. The chain employs TRBV29-1 and TRBJ2-5; 7 bases fit TRBD1. CDR1 and CDR2 from the germline V gene are SQVTM and ANQGSEA. This CDR3 is 13 amino acids long. V lost 5 bases to trimming and J lost 2 bases; unmatched junction nucleotides: 5. CDR3: CSVYGRGQETQYF. In nucleotides, the CDR3 is TGCAGCGTTTACGGCAGGGGGCAAGAGACCCAGTACTTC.

Ten or more counts support this clonotype. The rearrangement joins TRBV27 to TRBJ1-1, with D unclear. The CDR3 loop spans 11 amino acids. The V gene lost 10 bases and the J gene lost 4 bases, with 10 bases spanning the gap. Looked up from germline, CDR1 is MNHEY and CDR2 is SMNVEV (reference sequence). CDR3 nucleotides: TGTGCCACCACCTTGGGCACTGAAGCTTTCTTT. Translated, it gives CATTLGTEAFF.

The gene calls are TRBV15 and TRBJ1-5; 8 bases line up with TRBD1. The CDR3 is 14 residues long. CDR1 is LNHNV and CDR2 is YYDKDF in the germline V gene (reference sequence). The V and J ends lost 3 bases and 4 bases, in that order; junction bases with no gene match: 2. For the CDR3, the DNA is TGTGCCACCAGCAGCCGGACAGGGAATCAGCCCCAGCATTTT. As protein: CATSSRTGNQPQHF.

The chain recombines TRBV14 with TRBJ2-3, with D tentatively TRBD2 (6 bases). With 5 bases removed from V and 0 bases from J, the gap between germline ends came to 15 bases. CDR1 SGHDN and CDR2 FVKESK come from the germline V gene. The CDR3 sequence is 16 residues long. Here the CDR3 reads CASSSWGSGSTDTQYF. Written as DNA, the CDR3 is TGTGCCAGCAGCTCGTGGGGTAGCGGAAGCACAGATACGCAGTATTTT.

The gene calls are TRBV5-6 and TRBJ2-7; no definite D call. The length of the CDR3 is 13 residues. The V end was cut by 0 bases, the J end by 5 bases, with 9 bases between. CDR1 SGHDT and CDR2 YYEEEE come from the germline V gene. CDR3 region: CASSLVEAHEQYF. CDR3 coding DNA: TGTGCCAGCAGCTTGGTTGAGGCTCACGAGCAGTACTTC.

This clonotype was seen only a few times. The chain carries TRBV6-4 and TRBJ2-7, with no clear D. CDR1 and CDR2 from the germline V gene are MRHNA and SNTAGT. The V gene lost 3 bases and the J gene lost 3 bases, with 6 bases spanning the gap. The CDR3 contains 12 residues. CDR3 bases: TGTGCCAGCAGTGAAAGTAGCTACGAGCAGTACTTC. It yields the protein CASSESSYEQYF.

This sequence joins TRBV9 and TRBJ1-6, with D hard to call. Germline CDR1 reads SGDLS; CDR2 reads YYNGEE. The CDR3 length is 14 residues. V gave up 5 bases and J gave up 13 bases, with 19 bases separating them. The CDR3 DNA sequence: TGTGCCAGCAGTCCCCCAGTCCCGGTGGGGCCCCTCCACTTT. Protein sequence: CASSPPVPVGPLHF.

This clonotype was picked up a small number of times. This chain connects TRBV25-1 to TRBJ2-1, with D possibly matching TRBD2 (6 bases). V dropped 4 bases and J dropped 3 bases, with 16 bases sitting between them. The CDR3 covers 16 residues. Germline CDR1 is MGHDK and CDR2 is SYGVNS. This CDR3 reads CASSVPLGRDYNEQFF. DNA of the CDR3: TGTGCCAGCAGTGTCCCTCTAGGGCGGGACTACAATGAGCAGTTCTTC.

The chain has TRBV7-2 and TRBJ1-1; D is perhaps TRBD1 (5 bases). Trimming removed 5 bases at V and 6 bases at J, with 13 bases between. This CDR3 spans 13 amino acids. Germline CDR1 reads SGHTA; CDR2 reads FQGNSA. The CDR3 nucleotides read TGTGCCAGCAGCCAGGGCGGCGTCGCTGAAGCTTTCTTT. It translates to CASSQGGVAEAFF. Complete variable domain (other parts from reference TRBV7-2 and TRBJ1-1): GAGVSQSPSNKVTEKGKDVELRCDPISGHTALYWYRQSLGQGLEFLIYFQGNSAPDKSGLPSDRFSAERTGGSVSTLTIQRTQQEDSAVYLCASSQGGVAEAFFGQGTRLTVV.

The rearrangement links TRBV20-1 to TRBJ1-2, with D perhaps TRBD1 (5 bases). Deletions cut 4 bases from V and 7 bases from J, with 13 bases between. The V gene's germline CDR1 is DFQATT and CDR2 SNEGSKA (reference sequence). This CDR3 spans 12 amino acids. CDR3 DNA sequence: TGCAGTGCTAACTACCGACAGTTTGGCTACACCTTC. This codes for CSANYRQFGYTF.

This clonotype was seen more than once but under ten times. One end of the junction varies from germline; a read error may be responsible. CDR3 sequence reads: CASRKTGTSDWETQYF. The DNA for the CDR3 is TGTGCTAGCAGAAAGACCGGGACTAGCGACTGGGAGACCCAGTACTTC. The chain recombines TRBV7-7 with TRBJ2-5; 10 bases fit TRBD2. Per germline, CDR1 SSHAT and CDR2 FNYEAQ (reference sequence). CDR3 length equals 16 residues.

V usage is TRBV5-1 and J usage is TRBJ2-5; TRBD2 matches at 14 bases. Germline V gene data show CDR1 as SGHRS and CDR2 as YFSETQ. J was trimmed by 5 bases and V by 4 bases; bases with no gene match: 10. CDR3 length: 17 amino acids. The CDR3 reads CASSPGTSGSMVETQYF. DNA for the CDR3: TGCGCCAGCAGCCCGGGGACTAGCGGGAGTATGGTTGAGACCCAGTACTTC.

The chain combines TRBV25-1 with TRBJ2-3; D uncertain. Deletions cut 3 bases from V and 3 bases from J, with 10 bases between. The germline V gene has CDR1 MGHDK and CDR2 SYGVNS. CDR3 size: 14 residues. This CDR3 is CASSDPSQTDTQYF. Here the CDR3 DNA reads TGTGCCAGCAGTGACCCCTCGCAGACAGATACGCAGTATTTT.

The J gene is TRBJ1-2, the V gene TRBV25-1; 11 bases are shared with TRBD1. Germline CDR1 MGHDK, CDR2 SYGVNS. The V and J ends lost 3 bases and 8 bases, in that order; junction bases with no gene match: 8. This CDR3 spans 15 amino acids. Here the CDR3 DNA reads TGTGCCAGCAGTGAGCCTGGGACAGGGGGATGGGGCTACACCTTC. This gives the protein CASSEPGTGGWGYTF.

V gene TRBV7-2 combines with J gene TRBJ2-7; no definite D call. Germline CDR1 and CDR2: SGHTA and FQGNSA. This CDR3 contains 13 residues. The V and J ends lost 5 bases and 0 bases respectively, with 8 bases between them. For the CDR3, the DNA is TGTGCCAGCAGCGCGTGGGCCTCCTACGAGCAGTACTTC. Amino acids: CASSAWASYEQYF.

This CDR3 reads CASSLSGTGGYEQYF. DNA for the CDR3: TGTGCCAGCAGTCTATCCGGGACAGGGGGCTACGAGCAGTACTTC. This chain uses TRBV6-5 with TRBJ2-7, with 11 bases identical to TRBD1. CDR3 length: 15 amino acids. With V trimmed by 5 bases and J by 3 bases, 6 bases remained unmatched. CDR1 and CDR2 from the germline V gene are MNHEY and SVGAGI.

This clonotype was found a few times. One end of the junction does not line up with germline, which may come from a read error. This chain links TRBV10-2 with TRBJ2-1; TRBD2 agrees at 7 bases. The CDR3 contains 15 residues. Germline CDR1 is WSHSY and CDR2 is SAAADI. In DNA form, the CDR3 reads TGCGCCAGCAGCCAGCGGGGAATAGGTTACAATGAGCAGCTCTTC. Its protein is CASSQRGIGYNEQLF.

This clonotype showed up just once. The V call is TRBV2, the J call TRBJ1-3; 7 nucleotides match TRBD1. Germline V lookup: CDR1 SNHLY, CDR2 FYNNEI. The CDR3 covers 15 residues. V was clipped by 4 bases and J by 0 bases; unmatched bases: 3. CDR3 protein: CASSAGQSSGNTIYF. The CDR3 DNA reads as TGTGCCAGCAGTGCGGGACAGTCCTCTGGAAACACCATATATTTT.

Remarks on this clonotype: The germline gene is not matched at one end of the junction; a read error may be the cause. J is TRBJ1-6 and V is TRBV7-2, with 10 bases lining up with TRBD1. The CDR3 spans 14 residues. The germline CDR1 and CDR2 sequences are SGHTA and FQGNSA. CDR3 amino acids: CASRRDRGDSPPHF. For the CDR3, the DNA is TGTGCCAGCAGGCGGGACAGGGGAGATTCACCCCCCCACTTT.

The chain carries TRBV9 and TRBJ2-3; D is unclear. The germline V gene has CDR1 SGDLS and CDR2 YYNGEE. The CDR3 loop spans 16 amino acids. Trimming left V 4 bases short and J 0 bases short, with 15 bases between. The CDR3 sequence: CASSTDAWASTDTQYF. Written as DNA, the CDR3 is TGTGCCAGCAGCACAGATGCGTGGGCTAGCACAGATACGCAGTATTTT.

V gene TRBV11-2 combines with J gene TRBJ2-7; a possible D gene is TRBD2 (7 bases). Germline CDR1 SGHAT, CDR2 FQNNGV. Trimming removed 5 bases at V and 4 bases at J, with 18 bases between. The CDR3 covers 15 residues. The CDR3 DNA follows: TGTGCCAGCAGCAAGGGGGGACTAACTCCTTACGAGCAGTACTTC. Its protein is CASSKGGLTPYEQYF. The full variable domain, completed using reference TRBV11-2 and TRBJ2-7, is EAGVAQSPRYKIIEKRQSVAFWCNPISGHATLYWYQQILGQGPKLLIQFQNNGVVDDSQLPKDRFSAERLKGVDSTLKIQPAKLEDSAVYLCASSKGGLTPYEQYFGPGTRLTVT.

CDR3 sequence: CASTPGPYEQYF. CDR3 DNA sequence: TGTGCCAGTACCCCGGGCCCCTACGAGCAGTACTTC. The J gene is TRBJ2-7, the V gene TRBV19; no firm D call. Trimming left V 7 bases short and J 2 bases short, with 9 bases between. This CDR3 has 12 residues. Looked up from germline, CDR1 is LNHDA and CDR2 is SQIVND (reference sequence). Using reference TRBV19 and TRBJ2-7 for the parts outside the CDR3, the full variable domain is DGGITQSPKYLFRKEGQNVTLSCEQNLNHDAMYWYRQDPGQGLRLIYYSQIVNDFQKGDIAEGYSVSREKKESFPLTVTSAQKNPTAFYLCASTPGPYEQYFGPGTRLTVT.

CDR3 amino acids: CASSLGLRVNTEAFF. CDR3 sequence (DNA): TGTGCCAGCAGCTTAGGGCTCAGAGTGAACACTGAAGCTTTCTTT. The chain carries TRBV7-3 and TRBJ1-1; D gene ambiguous. The germline V gene encodes CDR1 SGHTA and CDR2 FQGTGA. The CDR3 has 15 amino acids. The V end was cut by 2 bases, the J end by 0 bases, with 10 bases between.